One sample yielded the 5 T cell receptor beta chains listed below, sequenced in a study of blood T cell repertoires in COVID-19. TCRdb keeps only in-frame clones here, not all; method: immunoSEQ multiplex PCR. The data show about 180,000 clones, approximately 82% seen once. The sample consisted of peripheral blood. The receptors were gathered from a woman older than 75 with active or convalescent COVID-19.

The chain combines TRBV9 with TRBJ2-7; no definite D call. The CDR3 contains 15 residues. Trimming stripped 0 bases from V and 2 bases from J, with 12 bases between. CDR1 is SGDLS, CDR2 YYNGEE, per germline. The CDR3 loop reads CASSVGNSAAYEQYF. CDR3 DNA: TGTGCCAGCAGCGTAGGTAACTCCGCCGCCTACGAGCAGTACTTC. The full variable domain, completed using reference TRBV9 and TRBJ2-7, is DSGVTQTPKHLITATGQRVTLRCSPRSGDLSVYWYQQSLDQGLQFLIQYYNGEERAKGNILERFSAQQFPDLHSELNLSSLELGDSALYFCASSVGNSAAYEQYFGPGTRLTVT.

The J gene is TRBJ2-1, the V gene TRBV9; D might be TRBD1 (5 bases). V lost 1 base to trimming and J lost 10 bases, with 9 bases between them. The germline V gene encodes CDR1 SGDLS and CDR2 YYNGEE. The CDR3 is 12 amino acids. The CDR3, as DNA: TGTGCCAGCAGCGTACAGGGCGGAGAGCAGTTCTTC. Protein sequence: CASSVQGGEQFF.

The chain links TRBV7-9 to TRBJ2-3; D not certain. This CDR3 spans 15 amino acids. Trimming shortened V by 4 bases and J by 1 base, and 12 bases separated the two germline ends. Germline CDR1 reads SEHNR; CDR2 reads FQNEAQ (reference sequence). CDR3 sequence: CASSSRSVRTDTQYF. CDR3 DNA: TGTGCCAGCAGCTCCCGGTCCGTTCGCACAGATACGCAGTATTTT.

The rearrangement uses TRBV6-5 and TRBJ1-3; 9 nucleotides agree with TRBD1. This CDR3 region has 14 residues. Germline V gene sequence: CDR1 MNHEY, CDR2 SVGAGI. Trimming at V came to 6 bases and at J to 2 bases, leaving 2 bases not matched to a gene. The CDR3 is CASSRQGAGNTIYF. CDR3 nucleotides: TGTGCCAGCAGCAGACAGGGGGCTGGAAACACCATATATTTT.

This sequence joins TRBV3-1 (or the pseudogene TRBV3-2) and TRBJ2-6; 7 bases agree with TRBD1. Looked up from germline, CDR1 is LGHDT and CDR2 is YNNKEL (reference sequence). The CDR3 loop spans 19 amino acids. J was trimmed by 0 bases and V by 1 base; bases with no gene match: 9. Here the CDR3 reads CASSQVTGALFSGANVLTF. The CDR3 nucleotides are TGTGCCAGCAGCCAAGTAACAGGGGCTCTATTCTCTGGGGCCAACGTCCTGACTTTC.